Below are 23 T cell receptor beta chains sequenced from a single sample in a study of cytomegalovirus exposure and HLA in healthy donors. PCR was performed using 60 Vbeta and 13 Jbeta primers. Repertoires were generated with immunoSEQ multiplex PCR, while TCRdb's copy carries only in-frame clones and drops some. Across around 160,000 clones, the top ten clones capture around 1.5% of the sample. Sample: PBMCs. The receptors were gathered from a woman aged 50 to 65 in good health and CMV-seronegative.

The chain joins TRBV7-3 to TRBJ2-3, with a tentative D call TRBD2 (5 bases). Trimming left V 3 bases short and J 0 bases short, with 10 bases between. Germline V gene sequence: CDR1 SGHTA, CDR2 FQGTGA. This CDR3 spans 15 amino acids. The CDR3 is CASSLDRGSTDTQYF. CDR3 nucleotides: TGTGCCAGCAGCTTGGATCGGGGTAGCACAGATACGCAGTATTTT.

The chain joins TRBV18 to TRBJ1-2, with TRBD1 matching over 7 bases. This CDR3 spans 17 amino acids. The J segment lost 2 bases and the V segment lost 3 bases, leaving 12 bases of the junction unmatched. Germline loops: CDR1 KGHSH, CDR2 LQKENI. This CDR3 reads CASSPRQGLDLNYGYTF. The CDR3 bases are TGTGCCAGCTCACCCCGACAGGGTTTAGACCTCAACTATGGCTACACCTTC.

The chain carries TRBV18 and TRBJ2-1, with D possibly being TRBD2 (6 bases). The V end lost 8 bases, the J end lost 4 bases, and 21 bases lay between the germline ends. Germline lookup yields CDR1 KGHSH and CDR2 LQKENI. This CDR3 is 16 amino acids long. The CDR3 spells CASQDYSAALYNEQFF. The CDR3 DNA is TGTGCCAGCCAGGACTACAGCGCCGCCTTATACAATGAGCAGTTCTTC.

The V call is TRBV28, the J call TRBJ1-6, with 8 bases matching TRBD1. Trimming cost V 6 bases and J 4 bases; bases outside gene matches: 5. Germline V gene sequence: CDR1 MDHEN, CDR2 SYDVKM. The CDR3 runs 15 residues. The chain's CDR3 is CASRTGDPYNSPLHF. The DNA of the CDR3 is TGTGCCAGCAGGACAGGGGACCCTTATAATTCACCCCTCCACTTT.

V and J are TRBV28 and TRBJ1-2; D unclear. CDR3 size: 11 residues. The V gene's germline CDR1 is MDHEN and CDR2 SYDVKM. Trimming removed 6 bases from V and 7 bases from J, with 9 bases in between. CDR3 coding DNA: TGTGCCAGCAGGATCGGTGTTGGCTACACCTTC. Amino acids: CASRIGVGYTF.

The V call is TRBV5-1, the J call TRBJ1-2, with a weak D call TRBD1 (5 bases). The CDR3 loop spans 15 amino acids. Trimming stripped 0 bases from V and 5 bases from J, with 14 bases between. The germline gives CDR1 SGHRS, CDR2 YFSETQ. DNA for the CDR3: TGCGCCAGCAGCTTGGGCCCCGGGGGGGGGTATGGCTACACCTTC. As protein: CASSLGPGGGYGYTF.

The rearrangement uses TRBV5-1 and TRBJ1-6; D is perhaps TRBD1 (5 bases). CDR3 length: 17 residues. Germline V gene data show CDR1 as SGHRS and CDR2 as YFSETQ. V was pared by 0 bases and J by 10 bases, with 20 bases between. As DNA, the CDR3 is TGCGCCAGCAGCTTGGGACCGGGAGGGGAAAGCGGGTCACCCCTCCACTTT. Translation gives CASSLGPGGESGSPLHF. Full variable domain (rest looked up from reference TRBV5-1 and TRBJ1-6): KAGVTQTPRYLIKTRGQQVTLSCSPISGHRSVSWYQQTPGQGLQFLFEYFSETQRNKGNFPGRFSGRQFSNSRSEMNVSTLELGDSALYLCASSLGPGGESGSPLHFGNGTRLTVT.

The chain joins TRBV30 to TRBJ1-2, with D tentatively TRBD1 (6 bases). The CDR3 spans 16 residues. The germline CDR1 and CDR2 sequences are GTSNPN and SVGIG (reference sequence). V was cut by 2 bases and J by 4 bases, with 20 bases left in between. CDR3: CAWSRGVKGEGYGYTF. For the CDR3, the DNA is TGTGCCTGGAGTCGAGGAGTCAAGGGGGAGGGCTATGGCTACACCTTC. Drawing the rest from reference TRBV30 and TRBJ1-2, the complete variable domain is SQTIHQWPATLVQPVGSPLSLECTVEGTSNPNLYWYRQAAGRGLQLLFYSVGIGQISSEVPQNLSASRPQDRQFILSSKKLLLSDSGFYLCAWSRGVKGEGYGYTFGSGTRLTVV.

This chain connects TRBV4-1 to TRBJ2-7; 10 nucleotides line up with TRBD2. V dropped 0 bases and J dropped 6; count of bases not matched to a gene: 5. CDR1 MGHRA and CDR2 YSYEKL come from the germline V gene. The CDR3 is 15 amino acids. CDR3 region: CASSQESGRAGEQYF. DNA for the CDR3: TGCGCCAGCAGCCAAGAGAGCGGGAGGGCCGGCGAGCAGTACTTC.

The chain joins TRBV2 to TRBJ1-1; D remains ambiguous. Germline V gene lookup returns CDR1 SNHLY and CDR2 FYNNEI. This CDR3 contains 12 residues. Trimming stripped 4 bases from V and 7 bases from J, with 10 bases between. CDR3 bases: TGTGCCAGCAGTGTGACGACGGGTGAAGCTTTCTTT. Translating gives CASSVTTGEAFF.

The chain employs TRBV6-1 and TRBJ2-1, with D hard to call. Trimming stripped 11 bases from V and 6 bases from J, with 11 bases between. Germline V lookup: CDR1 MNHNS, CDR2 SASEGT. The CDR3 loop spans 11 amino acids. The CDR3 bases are TGTGCCGCTACAGTCTCCAATGAGCAGTTCTTC. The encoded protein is CAATVSNEQFF.

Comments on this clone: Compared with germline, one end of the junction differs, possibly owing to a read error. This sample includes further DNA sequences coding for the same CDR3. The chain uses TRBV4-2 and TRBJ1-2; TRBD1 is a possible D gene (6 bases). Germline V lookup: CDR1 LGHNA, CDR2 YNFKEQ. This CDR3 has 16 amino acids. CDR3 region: CASTTISGEGNYGYTF. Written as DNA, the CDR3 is TGTGCCAGCACCACAATCTCAGGGGAGGGTAACTATGGTTACACCTTC.

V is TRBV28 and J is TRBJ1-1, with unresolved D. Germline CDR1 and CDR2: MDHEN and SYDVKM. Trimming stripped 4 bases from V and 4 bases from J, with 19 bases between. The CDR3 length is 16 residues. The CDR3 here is CASSSGREGGRTEAFF. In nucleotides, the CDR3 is TGTGCCAGCAGTTCCGGGCGGGAGGGTGGTCGCACTGAAGCTTTCTTT. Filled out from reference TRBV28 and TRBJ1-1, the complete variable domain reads DVKVTQSSRYLVKRTGEKVFLECVQDMDHENMFWYRQDPGLGLRLIYFSYDVKMKEKGDIPEGYSVSREKKERFSLILESASTNQTSMYLCASSSGREGGRTEAFFGQGTRLTVV.

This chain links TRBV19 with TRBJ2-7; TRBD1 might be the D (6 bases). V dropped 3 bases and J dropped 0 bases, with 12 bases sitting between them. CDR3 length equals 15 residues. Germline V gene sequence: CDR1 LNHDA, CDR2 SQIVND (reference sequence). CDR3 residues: CASSIGGSFSYEQYF. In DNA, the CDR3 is TGTGCCAGTAGTATTGGGGGCTCCTTCTCCTACGAGCAGTACTTC.

As DNA, the CDR3 is TGTGCCAGCAGAACGGGCTCCTACGAGCAGTACTTC. Protein product: CASRTGSYEQYF. The chain joins TRBV28 to TRBJ2-7; D is ambiguous. The ends were cut back, 6 bases at V and 0 bases at J, with 6 bases in the middle. The CDR3 loop spans 12 amino acids. Germline values: CDR1 MDHEN, CDR2 SYDVKM.

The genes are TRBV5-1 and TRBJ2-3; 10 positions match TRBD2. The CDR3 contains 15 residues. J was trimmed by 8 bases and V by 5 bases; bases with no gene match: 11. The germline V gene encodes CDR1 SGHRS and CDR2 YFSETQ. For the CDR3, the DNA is TGCGCCAGCAGATCGACAGCGGGGGGGCCAAGTACGCAGTATTTT. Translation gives CASRSTAGGPSTQYF.

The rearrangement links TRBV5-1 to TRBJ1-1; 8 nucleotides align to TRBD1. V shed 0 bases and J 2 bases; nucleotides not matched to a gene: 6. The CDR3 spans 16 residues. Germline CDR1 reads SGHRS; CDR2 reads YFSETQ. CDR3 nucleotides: TGCGCCAGCAGCTTGGAGGCAGGGGGCGTTAACACTGAAGCTTTCTTT. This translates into CASSLEAGGVNTEAFF.

CDR3 amino acids: CASSESWGGIHSYEQYF. DNA for the CDR3: TGTGCCAGCAGTGAATCCTGGGGAGGGATTCACTCCTACGAGCAGTACTTC. The V and J genes are TRBV25-1 and TRBJ2-7; TRBD2 aligns across 7 bases. The CDR3 totals 17 residues. V shed 1 base, J shed 0 bases, and the junction held 9 bases outside the gene matches. Germline CDR1 MGHDK, CDR2 SYGVNS.

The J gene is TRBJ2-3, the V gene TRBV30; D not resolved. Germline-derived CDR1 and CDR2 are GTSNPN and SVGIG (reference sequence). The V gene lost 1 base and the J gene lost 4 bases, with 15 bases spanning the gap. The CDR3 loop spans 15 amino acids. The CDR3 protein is CAWSALSRMADTQYF. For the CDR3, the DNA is TGTGCCTGGAGTGCTCTCTCTAGGATGGCAGATACGCAGTATTTT.

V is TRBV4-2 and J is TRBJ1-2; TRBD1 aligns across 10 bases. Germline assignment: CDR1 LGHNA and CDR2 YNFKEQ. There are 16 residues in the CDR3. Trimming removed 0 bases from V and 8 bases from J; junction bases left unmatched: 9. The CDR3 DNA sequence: TGTGCCAGCAGCCAAGATCCAGGGGACAGGGGTGGCGGCTACACCTTC. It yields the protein CASSQDPGDRGGGYTF.

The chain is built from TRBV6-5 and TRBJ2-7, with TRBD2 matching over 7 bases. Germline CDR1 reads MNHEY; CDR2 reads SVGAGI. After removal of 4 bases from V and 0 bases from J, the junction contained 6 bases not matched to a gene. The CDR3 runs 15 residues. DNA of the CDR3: TGTGCCAGCAGTTTTAGCGGGTCCGCCTCCTACGAGCAGTACTTC. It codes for CASSFSGSASYEQYF.

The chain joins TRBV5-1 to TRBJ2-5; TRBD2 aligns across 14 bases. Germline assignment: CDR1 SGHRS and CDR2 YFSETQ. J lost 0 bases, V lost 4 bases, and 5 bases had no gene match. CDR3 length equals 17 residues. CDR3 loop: CASSPGLAGEYQETQYF. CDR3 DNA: TGCGCCAGCAGCCCGGGACTAGCGGGGGAGTACCAAGAGACCCAGTACTTC.

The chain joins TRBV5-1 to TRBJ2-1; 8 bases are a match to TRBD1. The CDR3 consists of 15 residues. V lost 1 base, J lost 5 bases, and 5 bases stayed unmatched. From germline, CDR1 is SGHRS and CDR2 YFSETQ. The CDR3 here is CASSLLQGANNEQFF. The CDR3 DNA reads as TGCGCCAGCAGCTTGCTTCAGGGGGCAAACAATGAGCAGTTCTTC.